This T cell receptor (beta chain) came from a study of immune characteristics of hereditary and idiopathic chronic pancreatitis. In the study overall: The study examined local immune cells and TCRbeta repertoires in the pancreas in hereditary and idiopathic chronic pancreatitis, using control pancreases from organ donors for comparison. TCRbeta sequencing covered 4 or 5 control pancreases, 7 or 8 hereditary chronic pancreatitis pancreases and roughly six idiopathic chronic pancreatitis pancreases. The gDNA-based approach was selected because minimal in vitro experimental manipulation of pancreas-infiltrating T cells was involved.

Control pancreas tissue was obtained from deceased organ donors with no known pancreatic disease and was processed through the same islet isolation procedure as patient tissue. Genomic DNA was extracted directly from bulk pancreas tissue, without T cell sorting, for TCRbeta sequencing. At two US centers, pancreas tissues from patients and organ donors were collected on a consecutive basis. CDR3 length: 14 amino acids, cysteine to phenylalanine. Here the CDR3 DNA is all that survives: 42 bases in frame from base 1. CDR1 LGHDT and CDR2 YNNKEL were looked up in the germline V gene (reference sequence). Relative to germline, V is 0 bases shorter and J is 2 bases shorter, with 8 bases between their ends. To prepare the library, the immunoSEQ multiplex PCR assay was applied. From pancreatic genomic DNA, the TCRbeta CDR3 region along with adjacent sequences was amplified and then sequenced. The original methods were these. Repertoire diversity was assessed as a mean normalized Shannon-Wiener index, together with productive clonality and counts of productive rearrangements. The nonparametric Mann-Whitney U test was used to compare repertoire metrics between controls and chronic pancreatitis. CDR3beta sequences with identical amino acid composition and length across subjects were defined as shared clonotypes. The table was pulled from immuneACCESS by TCRdb, which kept in-frame rearrangements only. Such tables lose some clones; where checked, under half of the loss comes from unresolved V genes, and the rest has no known cause. V and J calls and clone size are those listed in that table; D and trimming were worked out from the DNA. Present in this sample are some 410 clones, less than 75% of which were seen just once. The top ten hold 45% of the sample.

About this clone: Its antigen is still unknown. No much larger clone is present one base from it, and per-base qualities are unavailable.

On the study overall, not on this receptor specifically: Hereditary and idiopathic chronic pancreatitis differed in Vbeta-Jbeta gene family usage, including TRBV10, TRBV19, TRBV23 and TRBV5. Chronic pancreatitis caused by alcohol use was excluded from the study. Compared with controls, TCRbeta repertoire diversity was significantly higher and clonality was lower in both chronic pancreatitis groups.

The clonotype originates from a human donor who was a deceased organ donor serving as a healthy control. The sequencing input was pancreas tissue. Recombination linked TRBV3-1 (or the pseudogene TRBV3-2) to TRBJ2-7; the D gene is perhaps TRBD2, on 6 matching bases. The DNA sequence is given as TGTGCCAGCAGCCAAGACGGGGGAGCCTACGAGCAGTACTTC. This yields the protein CASSQDGGAYEQYF.